These T cell receptor beta chains were read from a single sample in a study of vaccination and CD4 T cells after COVID-19. TCRdb re-called the PCR reads with MiXCR, one entry per CDR3 protein. This table holds approximately 13,000 distinct CDR3 sequences, 29% found once. No antigens are known for them. This sample comprised CD4+ T cells from blood, cultured in vitro, obtained before SARS-CoV-2 vaccination. Source of these receptors: a human donor who received a COVID-19 vaccine. Each CDR3 is given with its conserved first and last residue. A D gene is named only where the DNA matches it firmly. The size entry is marked missing in some rows and otherwise reads once, few, many or a size class.

size	V	J	D	DNA	CDR3
NA	TRBV7-9	TRBJ2-7	TRBD1	TGTGCCAGCAGCTTAAGGGACAGGGGGACGCACGAGCAGTACTTC	CASSLRDRGTHEQYF
few	TRBV25-1	TRBJ1-2	NA	TGTGCCAGCAGTGAGCGGGTGACAGGACCTTGGGGCTACACCTTC	CASSERVTGPWGYTF
few	TRBV10-3	TRBJ2-3	NA	TGTGCCATCAGTGAGTCGTCCTCGGGCACAGATACGCAGTATTTT	CAISESSSGTDTQYF
NA	TRBV29-1	TRBJ1-2	NA	TGCAGCGTCACCGGGACCCTCACAGCCTATGGCTACACCTTC	CSVTGTLTAYGYTF
NA	TRBV28	TRBJ1-5	NA	TGTGCCAGCAGTTTAATGGCGCAGCCCCAGCATTTT	CASSLMAQPQHF
NA	TRBV19	TRBJ2-1	NA	TGTGCCAGTAGTAAAGCGGGCAGGGACAATGAGCAGTTCTTC	CASSKAGRDNEQFF
few	TRBV2	TRBJ2-1	NA	TGTGCCAGCAGTGAGCAGTACAATGAGCAGTTCTTC	CASSEQYNEQFF
NA	TRBV7-9	TRBJ2-5	NA	TGTGCCAGCAGCTTACGGCCAAACCAAGAGACCCAGTACTTC	CASSLRPNQETQYF
NA	TRBV6-1	TRBJ2-7	TRBD1	TGTGCCAGCAGGAGGGACAGCCTTGTTGCTGGGTACGAGCAGTACTTC	CASRRDSLVAGYEQYF
NA	TRBV7-2	TRBJ1-2	NA	TGTGCCAGCAGCTTAGCGGGGGTTTCCTATGGCCACACCTTC	CASSLAGVSYGHTF
NA	TRBV19	TRBJ2-5	TRBD2	TGTGCCAGTAGTATAACGGGCGGGGGTACACAAGAGACCCAGTACTTC	CASSITGGGTQETQYF
NA	TRBV2	TRBJ2-1	TRBD2	TGTGCCAGCAGGGGGGGACTAGCGAATAATGAGCAGTTCTTC	CASRGGLANNEQFF
few	TRBV6-2/TRBV6-3	TRBJ1-1	NA	TGTGCCAGTCACCCTGGGGGAGGTAGCTGGAACACTGAAGCTTTCTTT	CASHPGGGSWNTEAFF
NA	TRBV7-2	TRBJ1-3	NA	TGTGCCAGCAGCTTAGTGTTGGGGGGGAGAAACACCATATATTTT	CASSLVLGGRNTIYF
NA	TRBV18	TRBJ2-7	NA	TGTGCCAGCTGTCGGGACTTTTCCTACGAGCAGTACTTC	CASCRDFSYEQYF
NA	TRBV10-3	TRBJ1-1	NA	TGTGCCATCAGTGATACCTACAGGGACAACACTGAAGCTTTCTTT	CAISDTYRDNTEAFF
once	TRBV19	TRBJ1-5	NA	TGTGCCAGTAGTATGAAAGACAATAGCAATCAGCCCCAGCATTTT	CASSMKDNSNQPQHF
few	TRBV7-9	TRBJ1-1	NA	TGTGCCAGCAGCTTAGCAAGGCGGGGTGGATGGTACACTGAAGCTTTCTTT	CASSLARRGGWYTEAFF
few	TRBV7-8	TRBJ2-7	TRBD1	TGTGCCAGCAGCTTTAGGGGGCGCGCCTACGAGCAGTACTTC	CASSFRGRAYEQYF
NA	TRBV18	TRBJ1-1	NA	TGTGCCAGCTCACTTCCTCAACTTTACCCTGAAGCTTTCTTT	CASSLPQLYPEAFF
NA	TRBV7-8	TRBJ1-1	NA	TGTGCCAGCAGCTCAACTATCGGTCTCATGAACACTGAAGCTTTCTTT	CASSSTIGLMNTEAFF
once	TRBV12-3/TRBV12-4	TRBJ2-7	NA	TGTGCCAGCAGTAAGGGGGGGACTACCTACGAGCAGTACTTC	CASSKGGTTYEQYF
NA	TRBV5-6	TRBJ1-2	TRBD1	TGTGCCAGCAGCTGGACAGGGGGCGTCGATGGCTACACCTTC	CASSWTGGVDGYTF
NA	TRBV7-6	TRBJ1-4	NA	TGTGCCAGCAGCTCGGCTGCAATCTCCTCAACTAATGAAAAACTGTTTTTT	CASSSAAISSTNEKLFF
few	TRBV30	TRBJ1-2	NA	TGTGCCTGGAGTTCGACAGAATATGGCTACACCTTC	CAWSSTEYGYTF
few	TRBV7-9	TRBJ2-1	TRBD2	TGTGCCAGCAGCTTCAGATCCCTAGCGGGGCGGCTCAATGAGCAGTTCTTC	CASSFRSLAGRLNEQFF
NA	TRBV30	TRBJ1-1	NA	TGTGCCTGGATCGACAGGCTCTCTGAAGCTTTCTTT	CAWIDRLSEAFF
NA	TRBV11-2	TRBJ2-3	TRBD1	TGTGCCAGCAGGACAGGGTTCATCACAGATACGCAGTATTTT	CASRTGFITDTQYF
few	TRBV7-9	TRBJ1-1	NA	TGTGCCAGCACCCCACGGGAGCCCCCTGGATCGAACACTGAAGCTTTCTTT	CASTPREPPGSNTEAFF
few	TRBV6-1	TRBJ2-5	TRBD1	TGTGCCAGCAGTGGAGGGGGCGAAGGGGAGACCCAGTACTTC	CASSGGGEGETQYF
few	TRBV11-3	TRBJ2-5	TRBD2	TGTGCCAGCAGCTTAGGTGATAGCGGGGACTTCCAAGAGACCCAGTACTTC	CASSLGDSGDFQETQYF
NA	TRBV30	TRBJ2-7	TRBD2	TGTGCCTGGAGCCGACTAGCGGGGGGGTTAAACGAGCAGTACTTC	CAWSRLAGGLNEQYF
NA	TRBV2	TRBJ1-5	NA	TGTGCCAGCAGTGTAGATCCGGCTCAGCCCCAGCATTTT	CASSVDPAQPQHF
NA	TRBV19	TRBJ2-2	NA	TGTGCCAGTAGTTCCCCCACCGGGGAGCTGTTTTTT	CASSSPTGELFF
NA	TRBV5-1	TRBJ2-3	NA	TGCGCCAGCAATGGGGGCGGGGGAATCACAGATACGCAGTATTTT	CASNGGGGITDTQYF
NA	TRBV6-5	TRBJ2-5	NA	TGTGCCAGCAGTTACTCGAGGGCAGAACAAGAGACCCAGTACTTC	CASSYSRAEQETQYF
few	TRBV20-1	TRBJ2-5	NA	TGCAGTGCTAGAGATGGTCCAGCCTCGGGCCAAGAGACCCAGTACTTC	CSARDGPASGQETQYF
NA	TRBV7-9	TRBJ1-1	NA	TGTGCCAGCAGCAACCCTAAAAGCACTGAAGCTTTCTTT	CASSNPKSTEAFF
few	TRBV6-5	TRBJ2-7	TRBD1	TGTGCCAGCAGTTCGGGGTTTACAGGGGCTCGGTCCTACGAGCAGTACTTC	CASSSGFTGARSYEQYF
NA	TRBV19	TRBJ1-1	NA	TGTGCCAGTAGTCAGGACACGAACACTGAAGCTTTCTTT	CASSQDTNTEAFF
NA	TRBV7-8	TRBJ1-5	TRBD1	TGTGCCAACAGCTTACTAAGGACAGGGACCAAAGCGCCCCAGCATTTT	CANSLLRTGTKAPQHF